What follows are 10 T cell receptor beta chains derived from one specimen sequenced in a study of blood T cell repertoires in COVID-19. Clones were read by immunoSEQ multiplex PCR, and TCRdb kept only the in-frame ones, dropping some. The sample includes around 250,000 clones, approximately 82% of them seen just once. Sequencing input: peripheral blood. The receptors shown here come from a man of 80 years or more with acute or convalescent COVID-19.

With regard to this clone: The sample contains more than one DNA sequence encoding this CDR3. V gene TRBV3-1 (or the pseudogene TRBV3-2) combines with J gene TRBJ1-2; maybe TRBD1 (5 bases). Germline V lookup: CDR1 LGHDT, CDR2 YNNKEL (reference sequence). V gave up 0 bases and J gave up 7 bases, with 9 bases separating them. The CDR3 is 13 residues long. CDR3 bases: TGTGCCAGCAGCCAAGAAGGGGCGCGTGGCTACACCTTC. It encodes CASSQEGARGYTF.

The chain joins TRBV28 to TRBJ2-7; D is possibly TRBD2 (6 bases). The germline V and J ends were trimmed by 3 bases and 6 bases, with 9 bases remaining between them. CDR1 MDHEN and CDR2 SYDVKM come from the germline V gene. The CDR3 totals 12 residues. For the CDR3, the DNA is TGTGCCAGCAGTTTGGGGGGTAGCGAGCAGTACTTC. This sequence encodes CASSLGGSEQYF.

V usage is TRBV30 and J usage is TRBJ1-5, with 9 bases matching TRBD1. CDR3 size: 14 residues. V shed 5 bases and J 0 bases; nucleotides not matched to a gene: 2. The germline V gene encodes CDR1 GTSNPN and CDR2 SVGIG (reference sequence). CDR3: CAWGTGNSNQPQHF. CDR3 bases: TGTGCCTGGGGGACAGGGAATAGCAATCAGCCCCAGCATTTT. The variable domain in full, completed from reference TRBV30 and TRBJ1-5, reads SQTIHQWPATLVQPVGSPLSLECTVEGTSNPNLYWYRQAAGRGLQLLFYSVGIGQISSEVPQNLSASRPQDRQFILSSKKLLLSDSGFYLCAWGTGNSNQPQHFGDGTRLSIL.

The chain has TRBV2 and TRBJ1-4; 11 bases are a match to TRBD1. The V and J ends lost 5 bases and 7 bases, in that order; junction bases with no gene match: 9. The CDR3 is 16 residues long. The germline V gene encodes CDR1 SNHLY and CDR2 FYNNEI. The CDR3 here is CASSLPGQGAIEKLFF. In DNA form, the CDR3 reads TGTGCCAGCAGTCTTCCTGGACAGGGGGCGATTGAAAAACTGTTTTTT.

V is TRBV29-1 and J is TRBJ2-5; TRBD1 matches 7 bases. J was trimmed by 4 bases and V by 6 bases; bases with no gene match: 5. CDR1 is SQVTM and CDR2 is ANQGSEA in the germline V gene. CDR3 length: 12 amino acids. The CDR3 is CSVTGTGETQYF. DNA of the CDR3: TGCAGCGTGACAGGGACGGGAGAGACCCAGTACTTC.

The chain combines TRBV12-3 or TRBV12-4 with TRBJ1-1, with D possibly being TRBD1 (5 bases). The length of the CDR3 is 13 residues. Trimming stripped 6 bases from V and 0 bases from J, with 8 bases between. The CDR3 DNA reads TGTGCCAGCAGGTCAGGGATGAACACTGAAGCTTTCTTT. Protein sequence: CASRSGMNTEAFF.

A few counts support this clone. J is TRBJ1-2 and V is TRBV2; maybe TRBD1 (6 bases). Germline CDR1 SNHLY, CDR2 FYNNEI. V was clipped by 5 bases and J by 6 bases, with 19 bases between them. CDR3 length: 15 residues. The DNA for the CDR3 is TGTGCCAGCAGTCCACGACAGGCACCAGCGGATGGCTACACCTTC. Translated: CASSPRQAPADGYTF.

This clone was counted only a few times. V is TRBV7-8 and J is TRBJ2-2; the D gene is possibly TRBD1 (5 bases). Between the trimmed V and J ends, which lost 6 bases and 1 base, there was a span of 15 bases. The CDR3 has 16 residues. Germline lookup yields CDR1 SGHVS and CDR2 FQNEAQ. CDR3 nucleotides: TGTGCCAGCAGGGTTCAGGGAAGCTGGAACACCGGGGAGCTGTTTTTT. It encodes CASRVQGSWNTGELFF.

A single count supports this clone. The chain links TRBV10-3 to TRBJ2-3, with TRBD2 matching 7 bases. CDR3 length: 12 residues. Germline CDR1 ENHRY, CDR2 SYGVKD. V lost 11 bases and J lost 5; bases outside the gene matches: 7. The CDR3 DNA is TGTGCCGCGGGGGATGGGGTAGATACGCAGTATTTT. It encodes CAAGDGVDTQYF.

The CDR3 here is CAISEPFRGYTF. CDR3 DNA: TGTGCCATCAGTGAGCCTTTTCGTGGCTACACCTTC. The rearrangement links TRBV10-3 to TRBJ1-2, with no clear D. Germline lookup yields CDR1 ENHRY and CDR2 SYGVKD. The CDR3 totals 12 residues. Trimming removed 2 bases from V and 7 bases from J, with 8 bases in between.